The 16 T cell receptor beta chains below come from one sample, sequenced in a study of regulatory T cells in long-lasting Graves disease (dated by TCRdb to the early 2020s). The library was prepared using multiplex PCR. The listed sequencing device is Illumina HiSeq 4000. TCR beta libraries were built with iRepertoire HTBI primers and Arm-PCR amplification of CDR3 regions. TCRdb itself trimmed the public reads at Q25 with fastp, ran MiXCR and retained productive beta chains. Every CDR3 protein is listed once, alongside the most common genes and DNA of its rows. Across this sample there are roughly 500,000 distinct CDR3 sequences, with 11% to 15% seen only once. Together, the top ten hold around a sixth of the sample. In the paper's terms, the time point label means: newly diagnosed GD, antithyroid drugs for less than 3 months. For both TCR sequencing and RNA sequencing, RNA was extracted from PBMCs in TRIzol.

Separately, the same data were catalogued under a study of T cells in Graves' hyperthyroidism and ophthalmopathy.

Sequencing used peripheral blood mononuclear cells (PBMCs), obtained at new diagnosis, from a patient treated with antithyroid drugs. All receptors come from a woman in her 50s with Graves disease. Donor details come from another sample of the same person, matched by shared clones.

This clonotype showed up just a few times. The rearrangement uses TRBV6-1 and TRBJ1-2; no clear D. Germline V lookup: CDR1 MNHNS, CDR2 SASEGT. V lost 5 bases and J lost 8, with 12 bases in between. The CDR3 is 12 amino acids. The CDR3 loop is CASSPASPGYTF. The CDR3 DNA reads as TGTGCCAGCAGTCCAGCCAGCCCCGGCTACACCTTC.

The V gene is TRBV25-1, the J gene TRBJ2-1; 10 bases align to TRBD2. The CDR3 consists of 19 residues. The V gene end was trimmed by 0 bases and the J gene end by 3 bases; junction bases not matched to a gene: 11. CDR1 and CDR2 (germline): MGHDK, SYGVNS. This CDR3 is CASSEYPPLAGDFYNEQFF. The CDR3 DNA reads TGTGCCAGCAGTGAATACCCCCCTCTAGCGGGAGATTTCTACAATGAGCAGTTCTTC.

V is TRBV5-5 and J is TRBJ1-5; 8 nucleotides line up with TRBD1. Per germline, CDR1 SGHKS and CDR2 YYEKEE (reference sequence). The CDR3 is 14 amino acids. Germline trimming cut 0 bases from V and 6 bases from J; bases unmatched to any gene: 2. The DNA for the CDR3 is TGTGCCAGCAGCTTGGGGACAGGGAGTCAGCCCCAGCATTTT. It codes for CASSLGTGSQPQHF.

This clonotype showed up many times. V usage is TRBV2 and J usage is TRBJ2-3; 11 bases map to TRBD2. CDR3 length equals 14 residues. V shed 4 bases and J 6 bases; nucleotides not matched to a gene: 3. Per germline, CDR1 SNHLY and CDR2 FYNNEI. CDR3 protein: CASSGLAGSDTQYF. The CDR3 nucleotides are TGTGCCAGCAGTGGACTAGCGGGATCGGATACGCAGTATTTT.

This clonotype was seen repeatedly, ten times or more. V is TRBV20-1 and J is TRBJ2-7; a possible D gene is TRBD2 (6 bases). The CDR3 runs to 16 residues. Trimming took off 1 base at V and 4 bases at J, with 20 bases between the two ends. CDR1 and CDR2 from the germline V gene are DFQATT and SNEGSKA (reference sequence). This CDR3 reads CSARALGGGREYEQYF. The CDR3 region has the DNA TGCAGTGCTAGAGCTCTGGGAGGAGGCAGAGAATACGAGCAGTACTTC.

This clonotype was counted at least ten times. CDR3 coding DNA: TGTGCCACCAGTGACACCCGACAGGGCTCGCATGGCTACACCTTC. It is translated as CATSDTRQGSHGYTF. The chain couples TRBV24-1 to TRBJ1-2; 7 bases agree with TRBD1. The CDR3 is 15 residues long. V trimming: 4 bases; J trimming: 6 bases; junction bases outside the gene matches: 10. Germline V gene sequence: CDR1 KGHDR, CDR2 SFDVKD.

Many counts were recorded for this clonotype. The chain's CDR3 is CASSSTGTLTYEQYF. In DNA form, the CDR3 reads TGTGCCAGCAGTTCAACCGGGACATTAACCTACGAGCAGTACTTC. The chain uses TRBV28 and TRBJ2-7; weak D call: TRBD1 (6 bases). Trimming removed 4 bases from V and 2 bases from J, with 15 bases in between. This CDR3 is 15 amino acids long. Per the germline V gene, CDR1 is MDHEN and CDR2 is SYDVKM.

J is TRBJ2-1 and V is TRBV20-1, with 8 bases that match TRBD2. Per germline, CDR1 DFQATT and CDR2 SNEGSKA (reference sequence). This CDR3 has 13 amino acids. V was pared by 5 bases and J by 9 bases, with 9 bases of the junction left unmatched. The CDR3, as DNA: TGCAGTGCTGTGGGCGCGGGAGGCTTTGAGCAGTTCTTC. Protein sequence: CSAVGAGGFEQFF.

This clonotype occurred many times. This rearrangement joins TRBV27 to TRBJ2-2; D call uncertain. This CDR3 comprises 14 residues. Trimming removed 6 bases at V and 6 bases at J, with 14 bases between. Germline values: CDR1 MNHEY, CDR2 SMNVEV (reference sequence). CDR3 residues: CASSYLPNSGELFF. The CDR3 region has the DNA TGTGCCAGCAGCTACCTTCCTAACTCCGGGGAGCTGTTTTTT.

This clonotype was seen many times. The chain recombines TRBV27 with TRBJ2-1; 11 nucleotides match TRBD1. The germline CDR1 and CDR2 sequences are MNHEY and SMNVEV (reference sequence). This CDR3 has 16 amino acids. The V segment lost 5 bases and the J segment 6 bases; nucleotides outside the gene matches: 9. The CDR3, as DNA: TGTGCCAGCAGTATAACCCGGACAGGGGGCGTCAATGAGCAGTTCTTC. As protein: CASSITRTGGVNEQFF.

Notes on this clonotype: A read error is possible here, since a much larger clone lies one base away. The chain has TRBV3-1 and TRBJ2-7; possible D gene TRBD2, 6 bases. In germline, CDR1 is LGHDT, CDR2 YNNKEL (reference sequence). The CDR3 is 14 residues long. The CDR3 loop is CASSPTSPAYGQYF. The CDR3 bases are TGTGCCAGCAGCCCGACTAGTCCAGCCTACGGGCAGTACTTC.

This clonotype showed up many times. The V call is TRBV7-9, the J call TRBJ1-5; TRBD1 matches at 8 bases. In germline, CDR1 is SEHNR, CDR2 FQNEAQ (reference sequence). The CDR3 totals 13 residues. After removal of 5 bases from V and 6 bases from J, the junction contained 3 bases not matched to a gene. CDR3 sequence: CASSPDRVQPQHF. The CDR3 nucleotides read TGTGCCAGCAGCCCGGACAGGGTTCAGCCCCAGCATTTT.

This clonotype showed up many times. V and J are TRBV28 and TRBJ2-7; the D is unclear. In germline, CDR1 is MDHEN, CDR2 SYDVKM. The CDR3 is made up of 15 amino acids. V lost 5 bases, J lost 2 bases, and 16 bases lay in between. CDR3 region: CASSPGDSSAYEQYF. The CDR3 nucleotides read TGTGCCAGCAGTCCGGGTGATAGTTCGGCCTACGAGCAGTACTTC.

This chain connects TRBV5-1 to TRBJ2-6, with D perhaps TRBD1 (6 bases). Trimming stripped 5 bases from V and 0 bases from J, with 12 bases between. The CDR3 contains 16 residues. Germline V gives CDR1 SGHRS, CDR2 YFSETQ. In DNA form, the CDR3 reads TGCGCCAGCAGTCGGGACATGAACTCTGGGGCCAACGTCCTGACTTTC. Protein product: CASSRDMNSGANVLTF.

This clonotype was recorded a few times. A far bigger clonotype differs at one base, so this is likely a read error. No conserved phenylalanine or tryptophan ends this CDR3, so it is likely a read error. This chain links TRBV9 with TRBJ2-5; D is undetermined. V was pared by 3 bases and J by 1 base, with 4 bases between. CDR1 is SGDLS, CDR2 YYNGEE, per germline. The CDR3 is 12 residues long. The CDR3 DNA is TGTGCCAGCAGCGCCCTCCAAGAGACCCAGTACTCC. Protein: CASSALQETQYS.

The chain joins TRBV7-9 to TRBJ2-7, with 9 bases identical to TRBD1. V was clipped by 11 bases and J by 5 bases; unmatched bases: 7. Germline CDR1 is SEHNR and CDR2 is FQNEAQ (reference sequence). The CDR3 is 12 amino acids. The CDR3 coding sequence is TGTGCCGGGGGGGACAGGGCGAACGAGCAGTACTTC. Translated, it gives CAGGDRANEQYF.